Listed below are T cell receptor beta chains from one sample, sequenced in a study of blood T cell repertoires in COVID-19. Measured with immunoSEQ multiplex PCR; TCRdb has only the in-frame clones, and not every one. The sample has about 210,000 clones; roughly four fifths are singletons. The sample consisted of peripheral blood. The receptors originated from a woman in her 70s with COVID-19, enrolled during active disease. CDR3s include the opening cysteine and the closing phenylalanine or tryptophan. Each record gives: V gene, D gene, clone size, J gene, CDR3 DNA, CDR3 protein. The D gene is left open where the match is weak. The listing skips clone size in some rows; elsewhere it reads once, few, many or a size class.

>TRBV5-1|.|.|TRBJ2-1
TGCGCCAGCAGCTTGGCCGAGTCCTACAATGAGCAGTTCTTC
CASSLAESYNEQFF
>TRBV5-1|.|.|TRBJ2-3
TGCGCCAGCAGCTTGGCACCACATCCTTTCGACACAGATACGCAGTATTTT
CASSLAPHPFDTDTQYF
>TRBV9|.|.|TRBJ2-1
TGTGCCAGCAGCCAAAGACTAGGCCTAGAACCTAAGAATGAGCAGTTCTTC
CASSQRLGLEPKNEQFF
>TRBV3-1/TRBV3-2|.|.|TRBJ2-7
TGTGCCAGCAGCCAAGATCAAGAGCCGAGCTACGAGCAGTACTTC
CASSQDQEPSYEQYF
>TRBV7-2|.|.|TRBJ2-3
TGTGCCAGCAGCTTACTCGGACTACTGGGCACAGATACGCAGTATTTT
CASSLLGLLGTDTQYF
>TRBV6-5|TRBD2|.|TRBJ2-3
TGTGCCAGCAGGGATAGCGGGAGGGCGACAGATACGCAGTATTTT
CASRDSGRATDTQYF
>TRBV3-1/TRBV3-2|.|.|TRBJ1-5
TGTGCCAGCAGCCAAGAAGGGGATCAGCCCCAGCATTTT
CASSQEGDQPQHF
>TRBV27|.|once|TRBJ2-3
TGTGCCAGCAGTCCCCGGGAGTTTAGCACAGATACGCAGTATTTT
CASSPREFSTDTQYF
>TRBV2|TRBD2|.|TRBJ2-1
TGTGCCAGCAGTGGGGTTGGGTGGCGGGAGATCAATGAGCAGTTCTTC
CASSGVGWREINEQFF
>TRBV27|TRBD1|.|TRBJ1-2
TGTGCCAGCAGTCGACAGGGGGGGCAGAACTATGGCTACACCTTC
CASSRQGGQNYGYTF
>TRBV6-4|TRBD1|.|TRBJ2-1
TGTGCCAGCAGCACGGGACAGGCGAATGAGCAGTTCTTC
CASSTGQANEQFF
>TRBV5-4|TRBD1|.|TRBJ2-5
TGTGCCAGCAGGAAACGGGACAGGGGGCTAGAGACCCAGTACTTC
CASRKRDRGLETQYF
>TRBV7-9|.|.|TRBJ2-5
TGTGCCAGCAGCCTTCTATCGGGGTCCCAAGAGACCCAGTACTTC
CASSLLSGSQETQYF
>TRBV19|TRBD2|.|TRBJ2-1
TGTGCCAGTAGTATGAGGGGTGGCGGGAGCTACAATGAGCAGTTCTTC
CASSMRGGGSYNEQFF